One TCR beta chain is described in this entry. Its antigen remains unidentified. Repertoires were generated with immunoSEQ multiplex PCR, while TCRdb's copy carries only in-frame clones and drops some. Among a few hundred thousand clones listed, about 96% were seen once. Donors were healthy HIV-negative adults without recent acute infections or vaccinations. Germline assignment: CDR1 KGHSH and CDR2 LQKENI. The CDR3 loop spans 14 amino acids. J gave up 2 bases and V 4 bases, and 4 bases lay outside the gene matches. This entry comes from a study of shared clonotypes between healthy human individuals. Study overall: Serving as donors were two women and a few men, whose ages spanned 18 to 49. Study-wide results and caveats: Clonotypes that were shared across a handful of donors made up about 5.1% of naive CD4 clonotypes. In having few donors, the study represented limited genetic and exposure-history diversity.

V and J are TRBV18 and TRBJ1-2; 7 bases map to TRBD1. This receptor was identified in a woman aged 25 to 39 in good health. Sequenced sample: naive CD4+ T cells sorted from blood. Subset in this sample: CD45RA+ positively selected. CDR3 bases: TGTGCCAGCTCACAGGGACAGCTAAACTATGGCTACACCTTC. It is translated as CASSQGQLNYGYTF.